The entry below gives a single TCR beta chain sequence along with its context. This clone's antigen is unknown. Base qualities are not at hand, and no much larger clone is one base apart. These data come from a study of T cell responses to AZD1222 COVID-19 vaccine listed by TCRdb under 2021. Background for the entire study: Because spike-specific TCR depth and breadth did not differ between the two schedules, AZD1222 recipients who got a second dose at roughly 4 weeks were pooled with those who got a second dose at roughly 12 weeks. Trial participants were enrolled into age subgroups of 18-55, 56-69 and 70-plus years, which contained about 150, 28 and 57 TCR-sequenced participants, respectively. TCR sequencing was performed for 230 to 250 trial participants, of whom about 200 were given two doses of AZD1222 and approximately 25 were given two doses of MenACWY control vaccine.

Broad study findings and their caveats: Because no day 14 peak-response samples were available, repertoires were characterized only after the peak T cell response. In the small 56-69-year group, the increase in depth fell short of significance, most likely because of low power. Spike-specific TCR breadth and depth rose significantly after two AZD1222 doses compared with day 0 and with MenACWY recipients. The vaccine-associated CD4 TCRs covered the entire spike protein, and the dominant responses fell in regions 160-218 and 743-854. Most participants were white British and females outnumbered males, and the authors suggested that clonal diversity may have been underestimated. Epitopes outside the regions mutated in the B.1.351 and B.1.1.7 variants were reportedly recognized by nearly half of the unique spike-specific TCRs. Conclusions about previously exposed vaccinees are limited, since just 5 to 7 AZD1222 recipients were seropositive for SARS-CoV-2 at baseline.

The CDR3, from cysteine to phenylalanine, totals 15 residues. The kept DNA is CDR3 alone, 45 bases in frame from the first base. Relative to germline, V is missing 5 bases and J is missing 9 bases, with 15 bases of the junction outside any gene match. For CDR1 and CDR2, the germline V gene (reference sequence) lists MNHEY and SMNVEV. The sample's time point label, decoded: baseline before first vaccination. Vaccinee samples came from UK trials COV001 and COV002, including a single-blind randomized controlled phase 2/3 trial of AZD1222 (ChAdOx1 nCoV-19) in healthy adults. Trial participant PBMC samples were collected at day 0 and day 28 after the second dose for TCRbeta chain sequencing. The CDR3 regions of human TCRbeta chains were analyzed by immunosequencing. The published analysis was carried out like this. TCRs in the repertoires were matched against a reference library of SARS-CoV-2-specific TCRs that had been generated with the MIRA antigen-specificity platform. Breadth was defined as the fraction of unique TCRs that were SARS-CoV-2-associated, and depth was defined as the fraction of total T cells that were SARS-CoV-2-associated. Using the MIRA data, every spike-specific TCR was mapped to the spike region that the TCR reacted to and assigned to either a CD4 or a CD8 class. Log10-transformed breadth and depth values were compared by one-way ANOVA with Sidak's multiple comparisons tests. Entries here come from immuneACCESS through TCRdb and include only in-frame sequences with V and J called. Some clones fail to appear in such tables; in the studies checked, an unresolved V gene covers under half of the shortfall, and the cause of the remainder is unknown. That table supplies the V and J calls and clone size; D and trimming were determined from the DNA. The sample table contains about 140,000 clones; only one count was recorded for about nine tenths of them. Together, the top ten hold over 3.5% of the sample.

The clonotype comes from an adult in good health. The input for sequencing was peripheral blood, taken on day 0 of AZD1222 vaccination. Here the chain combines TRBV27 and TRBJ2-7, and 8 bases in between align with TRBD2. CDR3 sequence: CASSASDSGSFAQYF. The DNA is as follows: TGTGCCAGCAGTGCCTCCGACAGCGGGAGCTTTGCGCAGTACTTC.